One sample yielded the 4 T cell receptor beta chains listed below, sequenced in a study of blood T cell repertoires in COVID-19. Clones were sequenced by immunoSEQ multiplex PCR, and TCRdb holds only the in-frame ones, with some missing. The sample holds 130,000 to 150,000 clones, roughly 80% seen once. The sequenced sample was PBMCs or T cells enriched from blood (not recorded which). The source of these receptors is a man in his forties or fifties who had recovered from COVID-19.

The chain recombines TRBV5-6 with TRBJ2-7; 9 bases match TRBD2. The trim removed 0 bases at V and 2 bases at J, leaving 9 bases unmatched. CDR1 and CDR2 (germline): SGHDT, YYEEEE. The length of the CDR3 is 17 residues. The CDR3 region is CASSLAVAGGRAYEQYF. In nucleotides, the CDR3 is TGTGCCAGCAGCTTGGCGGTGGCGGGGGGGAGGGCCTACGAGCAGTACTTC.

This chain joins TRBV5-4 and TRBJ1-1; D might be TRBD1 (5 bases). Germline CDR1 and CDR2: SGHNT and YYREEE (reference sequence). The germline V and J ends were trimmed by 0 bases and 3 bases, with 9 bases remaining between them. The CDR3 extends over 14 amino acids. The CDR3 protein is CASSLDRKDTEAFF. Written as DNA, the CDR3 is TGTGCCAGCAGCTTGGACAGGAAGGACACTGAAGCTTTCTTT.

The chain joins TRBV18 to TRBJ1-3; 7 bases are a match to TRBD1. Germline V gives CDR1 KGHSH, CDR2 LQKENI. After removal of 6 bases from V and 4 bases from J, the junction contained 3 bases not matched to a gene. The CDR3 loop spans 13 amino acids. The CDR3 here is CASSTGSGNTIYF. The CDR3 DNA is TGTGCCAGCTCGACAGGGTCCGGAAACACCATATATTTT.

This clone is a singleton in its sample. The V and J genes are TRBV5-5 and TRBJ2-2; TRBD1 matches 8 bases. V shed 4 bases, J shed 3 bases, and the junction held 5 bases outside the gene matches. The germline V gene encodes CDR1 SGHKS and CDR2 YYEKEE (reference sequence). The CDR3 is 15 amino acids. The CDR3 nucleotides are TGTGCCAGCAGCCAGGGACAGGCCTACACCGGGGAGCTGTTTTTT. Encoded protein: CASSQGQAYTGELFF.